The T cell receptor beta chain described here comes from a study of cytomegalovirus exposure and HLA in healthy donors (dated by TCRdb to between 2016 and 2019). Broadly, across the study: According to an earlier analysis of 450 to 650 of the donors, 150 million to 200 million T cells yielded 95 million to 140 million unique TCR beta sequences and about 300 Gb of sequence data. A later genetic analysis used genome-wide SNP genotypes for about 65% of the roughly 670 donors, treating that subset as a discovery cohort. To decide whether each TCR beta V gene segment behaved as functional or pseudogenic, an earlier analysis of some 600 of the donors relied on high-throughput TCR beta sequencing. Of the roughly 410 genotyped donors, 70% to 90% were placed in the genetic ancestry cluster associated with self-reported Caucasian donors. All discovery cohort repertoires had been generated on a single sequencing platform. HLA typing covered class I and class II loci at four-digit resolution. The study aimed to test whether signatures of past pathogen exposure could be identified by cataloging public T cell receptors. High-throughput TCR immunosequencing, statistical association of individual TCRs with disease status, and machine learning were combined to predict cytomegalovirus infection status. Approximately 310 gigabases of sequencing data and 75 million to 85 million unique TCR sequences made up an early release that covered nearly 650 HLA-typed donors. The T cell repertoires of several hundred subjects were profiled by immunosequencing and related to cytomegalovirus serostatus. Along with the approximately 700-subject first cohort, a separate validation cohort of over a hundred different subjects was used. A handful of DR-DQ haplotypes were handled as single units for association and clustering because linkage in the cohort was strong. Across 300 to 400 genotyped donors of the cohort, an average of about 240,000 unique TCR beta nucleotide sequences per donor were sequenced, and approximately 17% of those sequences were non-productive. Rather than using new phenotypic data, the later analysis identified candidate immune exposures from TCR beta sequences and from how often those sequences occurred across donors. The number of donors typed differed by locus, with roughly 629-640 for A, B, C, DRB1 and DQB1, about 500 for DQA1, about 610 for DPA1, and over 400 for DPB1. In a later analysis, previously published TCR beta repertoires from 550 to 750 donors were re-analyzed and high-resolution HLA genotyping was added so that TCR occurrence patterns could be studied. Alongside the repertoire data, information on donor age, sex, ethnicity and CMV serostatus was compiled.

Points on this clone: What antigen it recognizes has not been identified. Base qualities are not recorded, but no much larger clone differs from it by a single base.

Taken from the germline V gene (reference sequence), the CDR1 and CDR2 loops are GTSNPN and SVGIG. The CDR3 sequence holds 10 residues, the cysteine and phenylalanine included. Only CDR3 DNA remains: 30 bases, in frame from the first base. The cohort consisted of 600 or so healthy bone marrow donors. All cohort members were sampled while nominally healthy, although unrecorded immune exposures were likely present. The donor tested CMV seronegative and was one of the 352 seronegative cohort members. Each donor provided a peripheral blood sample, and peripheral blood mononuclear cells were used for TCR beta sequencing. The Qiagen DNeasy Blood Extraction Kit was used to extract genomic DNA from the blood cell samples. The library relied on the immunoSEQ multiplex PCR assay. The multiplex PCR relied on a mix of 60 forward primers for TCR Vbeta segments and 13 reverse primers for TCR Jbeta segments. Amplification of the CDR3 region of rearranged TCR beta genes was performed with a multiplex PCR assay on genomic DNA. Amplified TCR beta libraries were sequenced as 87-base-pair reads on the Illumina HiSeq System. In the source study's methods: A later analysis counted tens of millions of unique TCR beta chains across the 550 to 700 repertoires, and 9.5 million to 11 million of these chains were shared by at least two donors. Raw reads were error-corrected and collapsed into unique sequences by a nearest-neighbor algorithm in which closely related sequences were merged to remove PCR and sequencing errors. CDR3 sequences were aligned to IMGT reference sequences to assign V, D and J gene segments. For a sequence to be retained, at least a six-nucleotide match to both a V gene segment and a J gene segment was required. A rearrangement counted as productive if the CDR3 had no stop codons and remained in frame with V and J, and every other rearrangement counted as non-productive. CDR3 was defined by IMGT convention, running from the second conserved V-encoded cysteine to the conserved J-encoded phenylalanine. In an earlier analysis of around 640 of the donors, sequences lacking an unambiguous match to a single V gene segment were excluded. In an earlier analysis of about 590 of the donors, a V segment was called functional when productive rearrangements were above 56.7%, and segregating when the standard deviation between donors exceeded 5%. A statistical classification framework was built to diagnose cytomegalovirus status from the catalog of TCR beta chain sequences. In a later analysis, TCR nucleotide sequences were compared against IMGT/GENE-DB human TR gene sequences so that V and J genes could be assigned. Using the TCRdist pipeline, a later analysis assigned CDR3 sequences along with most-parsimonious VDJ recombination scenarios. In a later analysis, each TCR beta chain was defined by its CDR3 amino acid sequence together with its V-gene family, and reads without a unique V-gene family were excluded. In a later analysis, approximately 590 highly shared, low-generation-probability nucleotide sequences were removed to address suspected cross-contamination and a sequencing artifact. In a later analysis, a clonal expansion index for each public chain was calculated from normalized within-repertoire ranks of inferred template counts. In a later analysis, generation probabilities were computed with a VDJ recombination model fitted to out-of-frame rearrangements, and the resulting probabilities were checked against IGoR. In a later analysis, TCR-TCR, TCR-HLA and TCR-CMV co-occurrence was scored with hypergeometric tests, and a repertoire-size bias correction was applied to TCR pairs. False discovery rates were estimated in a later analysis by permuting HLA or CMV assignments 20 times. A later analysis grouped co-occurring TCRs with DBSCAN, adding TCRdist sequence similarity when clustering within HLA-allele-positive subsets. Co-occurrence clustering excluded repertoires with fewer than 30,000 or more than 120,000 public chains, plus five with anomalous nucleotide sharing. The clones in this table, taken by TCRdb from immuneACCESS, are in-frame only. Not every clone is retained; where verified, under half of the shortfall comes from an unresolved V gene, and the cause of the rest is unknown. The V and J calls and clone size are taken from that table; D and trimming were inferred from the DNA. The sample table shows about 160,000 clones, and 70% to 80% are seen once. Together, the top ten hold around 4% of the sample.

General conclusions and limits of the study: HLA typing was unavailable for some donors at each locus, so association tests used only the typed subset. The classifier was reported to diagnose cytomegalovirus status with high specificity and sensitivity in both the original cohort and the validation cohort. Correlated functional status among segregating V segments might be attributable to linkage disequilibrium, but an unknown experimental factor could not be ruled out. CMV serostatus was the only immune exposure information available for the cohort. Strong co-occurrence of HLA alleles, especially DR and DQ, made assigning TCR associations to individual alleles difficult. The presence/absence analyses assumed that sequencing depth was roughly uniform across donors, and that assumption may not be true. The cohort was sequenced for TCR beta chains only, and without alpha or paired-chain data the features that could be detected were limited. The authors suggested that the approach could potentially be extended to other disease states and immunological phenotypes. Most TCR sequences were observed very rarely across donors, whereas some public TCRs were present in many individuals. Compared with the approximately 710-donor mean, donors in an Asian-associated ancestry cluster had fewer N-insertions in productive TCRs, according to a later genetic analysis. Some IMGT-functional V segments, including TRBV6-2 and TRBV6-3, could not be distinguished by the 87-base-pair reads and were therefore excluded. A group of highly shared sequence variants was considered likely to be a technical artifact of the sequencing pipeline. A total of roughly 160 TCR beta chains were listed by the study as associated with cytomegalovirus. A later analysis reported that several top co-occurrence clusters appeared linked to parvovirus B19, influenza, CMV and Epstein-Barr virus. According to a later analysis, most CMV-associated TCR beta chains appeared to be HLA-restricted, and the HLA associations seemed to be driven largely by CMV exposure. Because counts were too low, some 16 rarely observed V segments, including chromosome 9 orphons, were excluded from the earlier analysis of 587 of the donors. A further reported finding was that TCR beta sequences accurately predicted the HLA-A and HLA-B alleles for most subjects in the first cohort. In an earlier analysis of about 600 of the donors, most TCR beta V segments appeared in productive rearrangements about 87% or about 30% of the time, broadly matching IMGT annotations. In a later analysis, HLA-associated TCR beta chains were found to be more clonally expanded and to have lower generation probabilities than equally common non-associated chains. In a later analysis, TCR association rates were found to vary across HLA loci, with the most associated TCRs seen for DRB1 alleles and the fewest for HLA-C alleles. A few of the identified cytomegalovirus-associated TCR beta chains were confirmed in vitro to be specific for cytomegalovirus antigens. An association between a missense DCLRE1C variant and V-gene and J-gene trimming of TCR beta chains was found in a later genetic analysis and replicated in an independent cohort. At a false discovery rate of 0.05, a later analysis linked under 20,000 TCR beta sequences to specific HLA alleles.

The chain joins TRBV30 to TRBJ2-5; the D gene is perhaps TRBD2, from 6 matching bases. The sequence was collected from a man between 35 and 55 years old in good health and CMV-seronegative. The sequenced sample was PBMCs. The CDR3 protein: CRWRGETQYF. The nucleotide sequence reads as follows: TGTCGGTGGAGGGGAGAGACCCAGTACTTC.